This TCR beta chain originates from a study of blood T cell repertoires in COVID-19. On the study more broadly: Italy, Spain and the United States were the sources of the convalescent and acute COVID-19 samples. Nucleic acid was either cDNA or gDNA, and it came from T cells, B-cell-depleted T cells, or PBMCs.

In the original analysis: From reference gene primer amplification, estimates of nucleated cell counts were derived. Produced via immunoSEQ multiplex PCR; TCRdb's table is partial and in-frame only. V and J calls and clone size follow that table, whereas D and trimming were derived from the DNA. This repertoire shows 300,000 to 450,000 clones, about 85% found once; its top ten account for 3.6%. This CDR3 is 13 amino acids long. V dropped 2 bases and J dropped 2 bases, with 6 bases sitting between them. The chain uses TRBV12-3 or TRBV12-4 and TRBJ2-5; D not certain. The sequence came from a woman aged 18-30 years with acute or convalescent COVID-19. The sequenced sample was peripheral blood. The CDR3 DNA follows: TGTGCCAGCAGTTTATGGCGGCAAGAGACCCAGTACTTC. Translation gives CASSLWRQETQYF.